The 7 T cell receptor beta chains reported below all come from one sample, sequenced in a study of blood T cells in healthy people across ages. A second PCR of 7 to 11 cycles used a sample-barcoded 5' primer and a J-beta primer mix. TCRdb reanalysed the 5' RACE reads using MiXCR and keeps one entry per CDR3 protein. This repertoire shows about 540,000 distinct CDR3 sequences, less than 25% found once; its top ten account for approximately 10%. This same sample was also part of a study on T cells of mothers and their children.

Sequenced material: blood. All receptors come from a boy aged 5-17 years in good health.

The CDR3 DNA is TGCGCCAGCACCCGACAGGGGCAGAACACTGAAGCTTTCTTT. This encodes CASTRQGQNTEAFF. V is TRBV5-1 and J is TRBJ1-1, with TRBD1 identical over 8 bases. V lost 6 bases to trimming and J lost 1 base; unmatched junction nucleotides: 5. CDR1 and CDR2 from the germline V gene are SGHRS and YFSETQ. There are 14 residues in the CDR3.

This clonotype showed up just a few times. The rearrangement links TRBV28 to TRBJ2-3, with 12 bases aligning to TRBD2. The V segment lost 5 bases and the J segment 0 bases; nucleotides outside the gene matches: 9. This CDR3 contains 18 residues. Germline V gene sequence: CDR1 MDHEN, CDR2 SYDVKM. CDR3 sequence: CASSPGLAGGRSTDTQYF. CDR3 bases: TGTGCCAGCAGTCCGGGACTAGCGGGCGGTAGAAGCACAGATACGCAGTATTTT.

This clonotype was counted only a few times. At one end, the junction sequence differs from germline, possibly due to a read error. This chain joins TRBV14 and TRBJ2-1; TRBD2 matches at 10 bases. In germline, CDR1 is SGHDN, CDR2 FVKESK. There are 14 residues in the CDR3. The CDR3 DNA is TGTGCCAGTAGCCGCGGACTAGCGGTCAATGAGCAGTTCTTC. Translated, it gives CASSRGLAVNEQFF.

This clonotype occurred a few times. The chain is built from TRBV9 and TRBJ2-7; TRBD2 is a possible D gene (6 bases). The CDR3 runs 15 residues. From germline, CDR1 is SGDLS and CDR2 YYNGEE. V was trimmed by 0 bases and J by 3 bases, leaving 13 bases between them. The CDR3 sequence: CASSVDNSGIYEQYF. CDR3 DNA: TGTGCCAGCAGCGTAGATAATAGCGGAATCTACGAGCAGTACTTC.

At least ten counts were recorded for this clonotype. The rearrangement links TRBV12-3 or TRBV12-4 to TRBJ1-4; unclear D gene. The CDR3 extends over 12 amino acids. V gave up 3 bases and J gave up 7 bases, with 6 bases separating them. The CDR3 sequence: CASSFLGEKLFF. The CDR3 nucleotides are TGTGCCAGCAGTTTTTTGGGTGAAAAACTGTTTTTT.

This clonotype was recorded a few times. The gene calls are TRBV7-9 and TRBJ1-1; possibly TRBD1 for D (6 bases). The CDR3 runs 17 residues. Per germline, CDR1 SEHNR and CDR2 FQNEAQ (reference sequence). V lost 1 base and J 4 bases, leaving 19 bases between the germline ends. CDR3 region: CASSLGAGAGTGTEAFF. The CDR3 coding sequence is TGTGCCAGCAGCTTAGGCGCAGGGGCCGGAACTGGCACTGAAGCTTTCTTT.

V usage is TRBV30 and J usage is TRBJ2-3; TRBD2 matches 7 bases. Losses at the gene ends were 5 bases for V and 5 bases for J; bases not matched to a gene: 7. This CDR3 spans 13 amino acids. Germline V gives CDR1 GTSNPN, CDR2 SVGIG (reference sequence). CDR3: CAWGEGMQDTQYF. CDR3 nucleotide sequence: TGTGCCTGGGGGGAGGGTATGCAAGATACGCAGTATTTT.